A selection of T cell receptor beta chains follows, all from one sample in a study of blood T cell repertoires in COVID-19. Sequenced by immunoSEQ multiplex PCR; TCRdb stores in-frame clones only, minus some. The top ten hold 2.5% to 3% of the sample, which has about 210,000 clones, roughly four fifths seen once. The sequenced sample was peripheral blood. These receptors all stem from a middle-aged woman with active or convalescent COVID-19. Each CDR3 is given with its conserved first and last residue.

TRBV18,TRBJ2-7,CASSPSDRGSYEQYF
TRBV7-9,TRBJ2-7,CASSPQGPTSYEQYF
TRBV11-3,TRBJ2-1,CASSSKRTSGRAWEQFF
TRBV3-1/TRBV3-2,TRBJ2-3,CASSQVGDRASADTQYF
TRBV19,TRBJ1-5,CASSPTGVSDQPQHF
TRBV9,TRBJ2-3,CASSVLAGAEDTQYF
TRBV20-1,TRBJ2-1,CSATGGNEQFF
TRBV30,TRBJ2-7,CACVTSGGNEQYF
TRBV6-2/TRBV6-3,TRBJ2-1,CASSLPGDEQFF
TRBV2,TRBJ2-2,CASSESGVGELFF
TRBV15,TRBJ1-4,CATSSLKEKLFF
TRBV5-1,TRBJ1-1,CASSYGTAARFEAFF
TRBV6-5,TRBJ2-7,CASSYRGYEQYF
TRBV6-5,TRBJ1-2,CASRRDKSYGYTF
TRBV30,TRBJ1-1,CAWSAGLEAFF
TRBV7-9,TRBJ1-1,CASTQELENTEAFF
TRBV23-1,TRBJ1-5,CASVTGGPWDQPQHF
TRBV19,TRBJ2-7,CASSMGGTGKLEQYF
TRBV27,TRBJ2-1,CASAREPGTINEQFF
TRBV12-5,TRBJ1-5,CASGLVSGHNQPQHF
TRBV28,TRBJ2-3,CASSFGGQLDTQYF
TRBV4-1,TRBJ2-3,CASSQGRLRGTDTQYF
TRBV30,TRBJ2-5,CAWSVRGTEETQYF
TRBV6-1,TRBJ1-1,CASSDRGTEAFF